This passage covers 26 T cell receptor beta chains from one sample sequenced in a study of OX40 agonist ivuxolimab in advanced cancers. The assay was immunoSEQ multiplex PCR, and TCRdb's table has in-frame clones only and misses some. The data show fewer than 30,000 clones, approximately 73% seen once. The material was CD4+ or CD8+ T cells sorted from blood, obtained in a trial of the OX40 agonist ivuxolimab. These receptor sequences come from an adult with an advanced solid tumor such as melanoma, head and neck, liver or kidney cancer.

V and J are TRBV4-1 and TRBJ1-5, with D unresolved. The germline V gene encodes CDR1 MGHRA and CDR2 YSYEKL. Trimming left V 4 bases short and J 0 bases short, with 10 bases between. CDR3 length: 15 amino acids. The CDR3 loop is CASSPALSSNQPQHF. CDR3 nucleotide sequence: TGCGCCAGCAGCCCCGCTTTGTCTAGCAATCAGCCCCAGCATTTT.

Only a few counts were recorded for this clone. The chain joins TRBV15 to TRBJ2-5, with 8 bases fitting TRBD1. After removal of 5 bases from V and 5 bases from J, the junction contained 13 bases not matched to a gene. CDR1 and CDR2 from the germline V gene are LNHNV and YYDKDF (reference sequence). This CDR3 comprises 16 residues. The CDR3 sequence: CATSRKTGEGGETQYF. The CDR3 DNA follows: TGTGCCACCAGCCGCAAGACAGGGGAAGGGGGGGAGACCCAGTACTTC.

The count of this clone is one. The CDR3 spells CASRSGTGISPLHF. The CDR3 coding sequence is TGTGCCAGCAGGTCCGGGACAGGGATTTCACCCCTCCACTTT. V usage is TRBV6-6 and J usage is TRBJ1-6, with 9 bases that match TRBD1. The germline CDR1 and CDR2 sequences are MNHNY and SVGAGI (reference sequence). CDR3 length equals 14 residues. J gave up 9 bases and V 6 bases, and 6 bases lay outside the gene matches.

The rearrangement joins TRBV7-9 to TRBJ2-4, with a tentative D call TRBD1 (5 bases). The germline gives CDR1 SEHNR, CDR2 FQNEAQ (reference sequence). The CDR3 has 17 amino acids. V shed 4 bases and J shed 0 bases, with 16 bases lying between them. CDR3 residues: CASSSPTGLLAKNIQYF. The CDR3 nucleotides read TGTGCCAGCAGCTCGCCTACAGGTTTACTAGCCAAAAACATTCAGTACTTC.

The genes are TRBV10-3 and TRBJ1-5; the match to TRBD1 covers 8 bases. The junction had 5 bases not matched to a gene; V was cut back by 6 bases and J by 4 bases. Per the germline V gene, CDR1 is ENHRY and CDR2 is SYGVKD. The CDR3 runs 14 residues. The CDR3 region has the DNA TGTGCCATCAGACCGGACAGGGAGAATCAGCCCCAGCATTTT. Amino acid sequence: CAIRPDRENQPQHF.

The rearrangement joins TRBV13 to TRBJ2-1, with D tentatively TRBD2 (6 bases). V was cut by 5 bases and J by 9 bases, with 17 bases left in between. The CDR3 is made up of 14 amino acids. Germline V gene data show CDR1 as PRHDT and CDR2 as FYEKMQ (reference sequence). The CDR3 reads CASSRGLEGVEQFF. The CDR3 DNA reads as TGTGCCAGCAGCAGGGGACTGGAGGGTGTTGAGCAGTTCTTC.

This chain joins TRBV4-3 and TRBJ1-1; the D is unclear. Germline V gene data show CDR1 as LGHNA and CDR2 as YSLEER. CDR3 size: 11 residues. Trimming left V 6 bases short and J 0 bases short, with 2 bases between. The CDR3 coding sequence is TGCGCCAGCAGACTGAACACTGAAGCTTTCTTT. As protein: CASRLNTEAFF.

The CDR3 nucleotides are TGTGCCAGCAGCCTGGAACCGGGGGGCTCGGGCGAGCAGTACTTC. It translates to CASSLEPGGSGEQYF. The gene calls are TRBV7-3 and TRBJ2-7, with D maybe TRBD2 (7 bases). CDR3 size: 15 residues. The germline CDR1 and CDR2 sequences are SGHTA and FQGTGA. The V end was cut by 5 bases, the J end by 6 bases, with 20 bases between.

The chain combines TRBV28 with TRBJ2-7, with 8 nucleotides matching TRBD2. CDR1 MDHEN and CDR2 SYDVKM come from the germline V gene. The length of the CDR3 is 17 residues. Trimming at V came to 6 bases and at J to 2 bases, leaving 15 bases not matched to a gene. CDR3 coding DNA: TGTGCCAGCAGCCTCTGGGGGGAAGCGGGGGTTCCCTACGAGCAGTACTTC. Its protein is CASSLWGEAGVPYEQYF.

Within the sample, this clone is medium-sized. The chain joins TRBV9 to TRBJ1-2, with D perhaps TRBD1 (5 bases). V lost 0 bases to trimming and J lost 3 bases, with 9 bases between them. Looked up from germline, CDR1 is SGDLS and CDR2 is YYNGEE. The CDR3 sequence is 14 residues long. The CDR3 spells CASSVASGYYGYTF. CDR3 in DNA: TGTGCCAGCAGCGTAGCTTCAGGGTACTATGGCTACACCTTC.

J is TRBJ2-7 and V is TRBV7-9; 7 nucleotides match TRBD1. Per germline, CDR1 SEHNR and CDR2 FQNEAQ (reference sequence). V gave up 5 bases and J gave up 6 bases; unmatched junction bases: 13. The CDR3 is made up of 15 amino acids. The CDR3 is CASSPRQGTVSEQYF. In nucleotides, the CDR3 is TGTGCCAGCAGCCCCAGACAGGGTACCGTTAGCGAGCAGTACTTC. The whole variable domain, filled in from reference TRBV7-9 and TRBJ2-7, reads DTGVSQNPRHKITKRGQNVTFRCDPISEHNRLYWYRQTLGQGPEFLTYFQNEAQLEKSRLLSDRFSAERPKGSFSTLEIQRTEQGDSAMYLCASSPRQGTVSEQYFGPGTRLTVT.

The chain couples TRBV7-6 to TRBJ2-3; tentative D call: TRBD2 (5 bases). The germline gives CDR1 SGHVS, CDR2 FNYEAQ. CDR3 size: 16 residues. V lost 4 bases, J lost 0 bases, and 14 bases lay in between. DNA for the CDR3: TGTGCCAGCAGCTCCCGACGGGGTGCTAGCACAGATACGCAGTATTTT. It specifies CASSSRRGASTDTQYF.

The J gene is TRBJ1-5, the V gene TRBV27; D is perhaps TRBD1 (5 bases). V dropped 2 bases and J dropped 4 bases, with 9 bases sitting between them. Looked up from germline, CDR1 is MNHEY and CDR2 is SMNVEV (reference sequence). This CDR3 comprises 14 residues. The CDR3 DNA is TGTGCCAGCAGTTTAAGAACAGGTAATCAGCCCCAGCATTTT. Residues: CASSLRTGNQPQHF.

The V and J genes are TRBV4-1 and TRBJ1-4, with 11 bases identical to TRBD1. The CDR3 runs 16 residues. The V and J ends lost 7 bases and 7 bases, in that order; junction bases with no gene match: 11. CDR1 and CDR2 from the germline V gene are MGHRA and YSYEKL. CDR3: CASTTMDRGQGEKLFF. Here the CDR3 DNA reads TGCGCCAGCACCACGATGGACAGGGGGCAAGGTGAAAAACTGTTTTTT.

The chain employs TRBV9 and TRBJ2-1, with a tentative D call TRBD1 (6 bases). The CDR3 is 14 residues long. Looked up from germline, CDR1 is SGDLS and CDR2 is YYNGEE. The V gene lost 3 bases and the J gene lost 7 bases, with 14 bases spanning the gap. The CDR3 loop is CASSATGTLNEQFF. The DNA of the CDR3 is TGTGCCAGCAGCGCGACCGGGACACTGAATGAGCAGTTCTTC.

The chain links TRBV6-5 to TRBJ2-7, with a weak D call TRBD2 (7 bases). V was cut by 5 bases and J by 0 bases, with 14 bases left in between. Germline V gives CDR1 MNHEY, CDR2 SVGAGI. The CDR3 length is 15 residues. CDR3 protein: CASSLAGALSYEQYF. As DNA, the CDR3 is TGTGCCAGCAGTCTGGCGGGGGCCCTCTCCTACGAGCAGTACTTC.

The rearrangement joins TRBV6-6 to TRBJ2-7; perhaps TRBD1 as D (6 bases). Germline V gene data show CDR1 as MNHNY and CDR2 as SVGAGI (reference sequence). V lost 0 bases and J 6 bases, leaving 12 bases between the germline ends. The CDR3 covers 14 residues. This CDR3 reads CASSYSQGIREQYF. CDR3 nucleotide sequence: TGTGCCAGCAGTTACTCTCAGGGGATCCGCGAGCAGTACTTC.

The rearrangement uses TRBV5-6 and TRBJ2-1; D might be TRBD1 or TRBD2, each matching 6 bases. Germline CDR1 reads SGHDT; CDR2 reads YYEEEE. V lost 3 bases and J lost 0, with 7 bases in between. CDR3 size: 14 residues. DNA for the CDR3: TGTGCCAGCAGCTGGGGGGCCTCCTACAATGAGCAGTTCTTC. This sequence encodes CASSWGASYNEQFF.

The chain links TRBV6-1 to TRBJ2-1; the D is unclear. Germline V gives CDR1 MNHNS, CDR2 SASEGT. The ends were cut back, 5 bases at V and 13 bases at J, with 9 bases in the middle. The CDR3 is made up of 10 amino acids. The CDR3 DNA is TGTGCCAGCAGTTTATGGGCCCAGTTCTTC. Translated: CASSLWAQFF.

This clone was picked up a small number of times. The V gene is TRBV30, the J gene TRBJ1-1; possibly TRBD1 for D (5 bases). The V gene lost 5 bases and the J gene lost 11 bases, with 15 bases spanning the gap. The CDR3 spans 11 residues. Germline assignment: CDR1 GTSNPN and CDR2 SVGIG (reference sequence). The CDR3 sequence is CAWGGGTWAFF. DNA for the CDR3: TGTGCCTGGGGAGGAGGGACGTGGGCTTTCTTT.

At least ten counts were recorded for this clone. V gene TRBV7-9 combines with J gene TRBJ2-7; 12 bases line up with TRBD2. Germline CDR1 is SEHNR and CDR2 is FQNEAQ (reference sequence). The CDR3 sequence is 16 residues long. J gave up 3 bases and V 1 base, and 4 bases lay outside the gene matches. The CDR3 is CASSLGTSGVFYEQYF. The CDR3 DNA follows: TGTGCCAGCAGCTTAGGGACTAGCGGGGTCTTCTACGAGCAGTACTTC.

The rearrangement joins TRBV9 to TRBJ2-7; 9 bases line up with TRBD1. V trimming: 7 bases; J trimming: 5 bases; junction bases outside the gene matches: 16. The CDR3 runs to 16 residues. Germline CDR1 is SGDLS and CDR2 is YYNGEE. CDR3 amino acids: CASAREGGQGNDEQYF. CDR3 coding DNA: TGTGCCAGCGCAAGGGAGGGTGGACAGGGGAATGACGAGCAGTACTTC.

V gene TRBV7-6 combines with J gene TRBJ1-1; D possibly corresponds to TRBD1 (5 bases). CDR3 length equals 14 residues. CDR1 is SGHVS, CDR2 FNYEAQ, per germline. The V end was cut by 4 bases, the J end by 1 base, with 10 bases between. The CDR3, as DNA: TGTGCCAGCAGCTGGGGTGGACAGAACACTGAAGCTTTCTTT. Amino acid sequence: CASSWGGQNTEAFF.

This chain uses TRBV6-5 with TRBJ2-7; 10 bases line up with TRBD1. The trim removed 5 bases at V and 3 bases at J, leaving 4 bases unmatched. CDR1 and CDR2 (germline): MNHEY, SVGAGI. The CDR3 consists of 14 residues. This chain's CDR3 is CASSPTGGLYEQYF. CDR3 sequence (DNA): TGTGCCAGCAGTCCGACAGGGGGCCTCTACGAGCAGTACTTC.

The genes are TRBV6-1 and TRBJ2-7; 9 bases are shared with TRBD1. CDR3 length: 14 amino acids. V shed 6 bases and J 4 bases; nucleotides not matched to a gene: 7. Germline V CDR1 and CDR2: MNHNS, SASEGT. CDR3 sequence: CASRDRGLKYEQYF. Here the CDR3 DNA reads TGTGCCAGCAGGGACAGGGGCCTAAAATACGAGCAGTACTTC.

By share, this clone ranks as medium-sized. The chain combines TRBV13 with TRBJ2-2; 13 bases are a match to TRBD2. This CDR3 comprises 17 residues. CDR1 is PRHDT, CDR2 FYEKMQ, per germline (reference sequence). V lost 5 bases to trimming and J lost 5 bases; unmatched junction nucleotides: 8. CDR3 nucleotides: TGTGCCAGCAGCCACGGACTAGCGGGGGTCAGGACCGGGGAGCTGTTTTTT. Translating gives CASSHGLAGVRTGELFF.